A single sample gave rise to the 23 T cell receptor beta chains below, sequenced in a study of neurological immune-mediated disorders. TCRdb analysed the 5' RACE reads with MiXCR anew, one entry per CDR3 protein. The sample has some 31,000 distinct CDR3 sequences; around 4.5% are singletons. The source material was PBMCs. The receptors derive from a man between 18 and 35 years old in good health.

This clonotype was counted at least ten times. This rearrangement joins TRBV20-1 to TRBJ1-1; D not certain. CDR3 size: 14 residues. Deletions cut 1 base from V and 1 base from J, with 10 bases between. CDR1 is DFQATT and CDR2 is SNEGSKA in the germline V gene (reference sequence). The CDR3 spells CSARGFGPNTEAFF. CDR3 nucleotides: TGCAGTGCTAGAGGATTCGGACCGAACACTGAAGCTTTCTTT.

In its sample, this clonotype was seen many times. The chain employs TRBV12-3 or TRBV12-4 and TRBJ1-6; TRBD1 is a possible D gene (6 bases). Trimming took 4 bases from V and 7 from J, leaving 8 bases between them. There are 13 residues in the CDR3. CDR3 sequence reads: CASSSTGNSPLHF. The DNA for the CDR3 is TGTGCCAGCAGTTCCACAGGGAATTCACCCCTCCACTTT.

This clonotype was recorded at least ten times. The CDR3 DNA is TGTGCCAGCAGCCCTGGACAAAACTATGGCTACACCTTC. Translation: CASSPGQNYGYTF. The gene calls are TRBV7-3 and TRBJ1-2; possibly TRBD1 for D (5 bases). CDR1 and CDR2 (germline): SGHTA, FQGTGA. The length of the CDR3 is 13 residues. The V and J ends lost 5 bases and 2 bases respectively, with 9 bases between them.

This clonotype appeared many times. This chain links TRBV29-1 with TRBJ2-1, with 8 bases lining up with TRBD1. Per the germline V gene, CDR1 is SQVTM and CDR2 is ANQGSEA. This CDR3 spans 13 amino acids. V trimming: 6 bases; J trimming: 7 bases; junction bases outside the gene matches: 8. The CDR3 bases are TGCAGCGTGGCCGGACAGGGAAAAAATGAGCAGTTCTTC. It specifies CSVAGQGKNEQFF.

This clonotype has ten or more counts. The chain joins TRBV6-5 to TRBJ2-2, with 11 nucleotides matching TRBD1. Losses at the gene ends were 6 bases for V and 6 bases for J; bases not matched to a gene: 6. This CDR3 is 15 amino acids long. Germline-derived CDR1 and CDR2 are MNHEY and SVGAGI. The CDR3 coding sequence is TGTGCCAGCAGAGCAGGACAGGGGGCGCCCGGGGAGCTGTTTTTT. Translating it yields CASRAGQGAPGELFF.

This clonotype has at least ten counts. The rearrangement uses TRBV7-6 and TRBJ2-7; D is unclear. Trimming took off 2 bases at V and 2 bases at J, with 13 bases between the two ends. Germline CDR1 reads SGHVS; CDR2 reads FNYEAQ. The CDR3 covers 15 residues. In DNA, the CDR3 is TGTGCCAGCAGCTTACTTATGGGCGAGACCTACGAGCAGTACTTC. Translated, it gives CASSLLMGETYEQYF.

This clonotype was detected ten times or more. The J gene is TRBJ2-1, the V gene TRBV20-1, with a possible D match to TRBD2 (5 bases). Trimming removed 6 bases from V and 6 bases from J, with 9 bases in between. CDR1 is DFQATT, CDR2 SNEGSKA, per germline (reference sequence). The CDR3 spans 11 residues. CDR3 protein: CSARTSNEQFF. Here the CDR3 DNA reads TGCAGTGCCCGAACTAGCAATGAGCAGTTCTTC.

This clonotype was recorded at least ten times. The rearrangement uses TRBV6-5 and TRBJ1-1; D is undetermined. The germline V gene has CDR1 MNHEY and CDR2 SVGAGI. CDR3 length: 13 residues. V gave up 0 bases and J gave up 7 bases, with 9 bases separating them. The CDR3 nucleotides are TGTGCCAGCAGTTACTCGGTGGCGTATGAAGCTTTCTTT. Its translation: CASSYSVAYEAFF.

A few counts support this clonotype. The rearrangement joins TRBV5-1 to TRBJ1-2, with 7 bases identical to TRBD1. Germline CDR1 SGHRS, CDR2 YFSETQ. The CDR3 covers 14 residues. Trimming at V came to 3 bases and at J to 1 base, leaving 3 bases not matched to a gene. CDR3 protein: CASSSYRGNYGYTF. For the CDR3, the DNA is TGCGCCAGCAGCTCTTACAGGGGTAACTATGGCTACACCTTC.

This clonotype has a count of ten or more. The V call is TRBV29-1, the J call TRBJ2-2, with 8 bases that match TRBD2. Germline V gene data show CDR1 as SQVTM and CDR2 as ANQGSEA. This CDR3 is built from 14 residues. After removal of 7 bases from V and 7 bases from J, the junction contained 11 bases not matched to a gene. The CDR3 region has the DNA TGCAGCGCCACCACGGGAGGGAGAAACGGGGAGCTGTTTTTT. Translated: CSATTGGRNGELFF.

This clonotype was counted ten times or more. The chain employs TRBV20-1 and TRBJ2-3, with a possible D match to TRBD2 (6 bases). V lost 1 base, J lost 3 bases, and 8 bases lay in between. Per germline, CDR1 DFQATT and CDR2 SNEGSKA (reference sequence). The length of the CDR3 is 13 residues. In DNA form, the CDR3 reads TGCAGTGCTAGAGTCAGCGGGACAGATACGCAGTATTTT. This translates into CSARVSGTDTQYF.

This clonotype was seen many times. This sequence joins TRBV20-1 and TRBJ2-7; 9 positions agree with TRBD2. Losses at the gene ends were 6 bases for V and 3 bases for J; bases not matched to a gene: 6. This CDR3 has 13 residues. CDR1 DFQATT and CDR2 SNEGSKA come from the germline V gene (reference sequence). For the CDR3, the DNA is TGCAGTGCGACCTTAGCGGGGGTCTACGAGCAGTACTTC. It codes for CSATLAGVYEQYF.

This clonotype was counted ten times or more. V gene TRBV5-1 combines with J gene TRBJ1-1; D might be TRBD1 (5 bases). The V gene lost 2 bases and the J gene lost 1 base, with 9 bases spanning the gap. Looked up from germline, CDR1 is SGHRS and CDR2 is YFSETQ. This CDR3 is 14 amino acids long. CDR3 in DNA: TGCGCCAGCAGCTTTCAGGGTGCGAACACTGAAGCTTTCTTT. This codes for CASSFQGANTEAFF.

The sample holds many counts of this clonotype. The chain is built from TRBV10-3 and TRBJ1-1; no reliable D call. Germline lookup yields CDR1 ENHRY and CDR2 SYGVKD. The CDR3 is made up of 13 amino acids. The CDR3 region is CASEERVNTEAFF. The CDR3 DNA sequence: TGTGCTAGCGAGGAGAGGGTGAACACTGAAGCTTTCTTT.

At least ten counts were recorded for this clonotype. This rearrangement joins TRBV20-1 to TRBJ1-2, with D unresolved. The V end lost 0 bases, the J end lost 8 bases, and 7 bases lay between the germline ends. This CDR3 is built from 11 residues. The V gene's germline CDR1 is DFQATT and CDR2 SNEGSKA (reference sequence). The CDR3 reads CSARDERGYTF. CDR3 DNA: TGCAGTGCTAGAGATGAGAGGGGCTACACCTTC.

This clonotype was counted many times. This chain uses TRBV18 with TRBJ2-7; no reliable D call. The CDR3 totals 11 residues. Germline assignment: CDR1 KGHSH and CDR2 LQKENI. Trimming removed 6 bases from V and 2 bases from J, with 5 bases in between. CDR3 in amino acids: CASSRAYEQYF. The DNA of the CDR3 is TGTGCCAGCTCTCGGGCCTACGAGCAGTACTTC.

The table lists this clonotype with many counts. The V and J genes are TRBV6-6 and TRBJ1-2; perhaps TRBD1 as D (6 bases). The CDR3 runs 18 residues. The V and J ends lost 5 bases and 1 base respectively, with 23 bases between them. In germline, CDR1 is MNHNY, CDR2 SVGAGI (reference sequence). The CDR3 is CASSPQGQGGFYNYGYTF. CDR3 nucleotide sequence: TGTGCCAGCAGTCCCCAGGGTCAAGGGGGATTTTATAACTATGGCTACACCTTC.

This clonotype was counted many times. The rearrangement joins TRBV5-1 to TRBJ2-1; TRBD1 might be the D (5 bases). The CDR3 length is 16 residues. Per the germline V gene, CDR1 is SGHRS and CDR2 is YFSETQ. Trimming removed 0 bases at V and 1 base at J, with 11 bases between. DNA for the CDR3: TGCGCCAGCAGCTTGGGCCCAGGGAATTCCTACAATGAGCAGTTCTTC. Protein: CASSLGPGNSYNEQFF.

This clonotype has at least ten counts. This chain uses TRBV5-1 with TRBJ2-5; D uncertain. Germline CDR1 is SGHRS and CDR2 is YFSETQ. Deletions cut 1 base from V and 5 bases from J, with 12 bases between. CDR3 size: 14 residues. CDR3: CASSLMTRRETQYF. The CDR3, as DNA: TGCGCCAGCAGCTTGATGACCCGCAGGGAGACCCAGTACTTC.

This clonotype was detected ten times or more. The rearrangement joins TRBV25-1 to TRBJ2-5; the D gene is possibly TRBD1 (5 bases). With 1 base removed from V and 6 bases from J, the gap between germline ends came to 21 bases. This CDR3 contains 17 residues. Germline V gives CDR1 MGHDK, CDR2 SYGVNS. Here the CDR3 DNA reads TGTGCCAGCAGTGAATTGGACGGACAAGGGTCGGGTAAGACCCAGTACTTC. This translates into CASSELDGQGSGKTQYF.

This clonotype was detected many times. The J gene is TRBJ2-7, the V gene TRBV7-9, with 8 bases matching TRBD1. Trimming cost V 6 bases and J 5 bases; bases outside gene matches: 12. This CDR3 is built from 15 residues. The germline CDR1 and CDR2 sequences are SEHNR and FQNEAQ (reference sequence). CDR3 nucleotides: TGTGCCAGCAGACCAACTCCATCGACAGGGGACGAGCAGTACTTC. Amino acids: CASRPTPSTGDEQYF.

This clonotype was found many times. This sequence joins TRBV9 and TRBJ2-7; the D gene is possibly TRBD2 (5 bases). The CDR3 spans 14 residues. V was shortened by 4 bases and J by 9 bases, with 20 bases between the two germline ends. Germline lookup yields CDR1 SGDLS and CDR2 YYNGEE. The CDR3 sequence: CASSPTGHPRGQYF. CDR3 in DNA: TGTGCCAGCAGCCCCACGGGCCACCCCCGGGGGCAGTACTTC.

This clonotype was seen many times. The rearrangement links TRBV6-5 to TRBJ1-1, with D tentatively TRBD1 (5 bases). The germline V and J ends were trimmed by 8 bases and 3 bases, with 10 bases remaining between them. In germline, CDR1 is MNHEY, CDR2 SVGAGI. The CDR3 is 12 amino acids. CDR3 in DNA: TGTGCCAGCGTGAGGGGAGACACTGAAGCTTTCTTT. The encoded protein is CASVRGDTEAFF.